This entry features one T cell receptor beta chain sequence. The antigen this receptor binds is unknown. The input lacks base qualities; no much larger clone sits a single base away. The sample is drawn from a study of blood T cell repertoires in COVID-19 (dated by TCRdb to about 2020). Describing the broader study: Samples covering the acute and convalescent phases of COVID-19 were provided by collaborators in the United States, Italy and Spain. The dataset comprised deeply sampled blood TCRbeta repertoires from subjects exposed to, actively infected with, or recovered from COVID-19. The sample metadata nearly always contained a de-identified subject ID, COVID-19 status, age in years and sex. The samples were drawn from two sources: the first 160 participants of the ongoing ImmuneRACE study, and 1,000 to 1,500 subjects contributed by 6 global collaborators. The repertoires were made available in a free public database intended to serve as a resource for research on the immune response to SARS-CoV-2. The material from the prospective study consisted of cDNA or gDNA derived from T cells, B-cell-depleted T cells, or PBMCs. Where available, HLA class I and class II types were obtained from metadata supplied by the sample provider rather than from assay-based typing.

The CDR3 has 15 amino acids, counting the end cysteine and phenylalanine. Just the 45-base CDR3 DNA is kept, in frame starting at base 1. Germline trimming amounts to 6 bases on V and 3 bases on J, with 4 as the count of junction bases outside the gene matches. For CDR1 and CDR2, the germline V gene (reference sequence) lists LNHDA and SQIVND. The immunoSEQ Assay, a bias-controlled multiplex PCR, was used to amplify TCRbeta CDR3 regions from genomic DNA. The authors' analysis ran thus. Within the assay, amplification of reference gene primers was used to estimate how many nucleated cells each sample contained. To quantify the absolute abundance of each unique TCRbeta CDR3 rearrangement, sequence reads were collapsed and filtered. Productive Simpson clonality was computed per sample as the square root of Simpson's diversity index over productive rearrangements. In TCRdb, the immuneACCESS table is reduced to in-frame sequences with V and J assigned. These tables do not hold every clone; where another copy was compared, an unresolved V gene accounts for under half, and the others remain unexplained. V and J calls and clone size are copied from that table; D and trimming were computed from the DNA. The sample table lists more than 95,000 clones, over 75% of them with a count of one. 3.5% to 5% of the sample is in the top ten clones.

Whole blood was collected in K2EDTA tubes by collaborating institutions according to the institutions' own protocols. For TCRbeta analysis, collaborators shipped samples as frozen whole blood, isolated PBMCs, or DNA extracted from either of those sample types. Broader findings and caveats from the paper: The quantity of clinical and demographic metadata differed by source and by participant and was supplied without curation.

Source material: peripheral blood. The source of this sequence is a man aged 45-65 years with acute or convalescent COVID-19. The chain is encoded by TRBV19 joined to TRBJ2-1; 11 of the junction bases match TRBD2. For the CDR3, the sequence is CASRPGTSGYNEQFF. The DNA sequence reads TGTGCCAGTAGGCCCGGGACTAGCGGCTACAATGAGCAGTTCTTC.